These 25 T cell receptor beta chains originate from one sample sequenced in a study of shared clonotypes between healthy human individuals. TCRdb keeps only in-frame clones here, not all; method: immunoSEQ multiplex PCR. Found here are about 640,000 clones, about two thirds of them singletons; the top ten hold 1.5% to 2%. Sample: memory CD4+ T cells sorted from blood. The subset was: CD45RA-negative fraction. Every receptor here comes from a woman in her 30s in good health.

The chain joins TRBV2 to TRBJ2-7; D gene unclear. V lost 6 bases, J lost 4 bases, and 16 bases lay in between. Looked up from germline, CDR1 is SNHLY and CDR2 is FYNNEI. CDR3 length: 14 amino acids. CDR3 coding DNA: TGTGCCAGCAGACGTCAAAGTGACGGTTACGAGCAGTACTTC. Translated: CASRRQSDGYEQYF.

The genes are TRBV27 and TRBJ2-1, with D uncertain. The germline V gene encodes CDR1 MNHEY and CDR2 SMNVEV (reference sequence). The CDR3 totals 15 residues. V was trimmed by 6 bases and J by 2 bases, leaving 14 bases between them. This CDR3 reads CASRPQLGTYNEQFF. The CDR3 coding sequence is TGTGCCAGCAGACCCCAGCTTGGGACCTACAATGAGCAGTTCTTC.

The genes are TRBV9 and TRBJ2-6, with D uncertain. This CDR3 region has 15 residues. V lost 4 bases and J lost 0, with 8 bases in between. Germline assignment: CDR1 SGDLS and CDR2 YYNGEE. This CDR3 is CASSIQDSGANVLTF. CDR3 DNA: TGTGCCAGCAGCATCCAAGACTCTGGGGCCAACGTCCTGACTTTC.

This clone was detected ten times or more. This same CDR3 is encoded by further DNA sequences in the sample. The V gene is TRBV19, the J gene TRBJ2-1, with TRBD2 matching over 11 bases. V was pared by 4 bases and J by 3 bases, with 2 bases of the junction left unmatched. Looked up from germline, CDR1 is LNHDA and CDR2 is SQIVND (reference sequence). This CDR3 has 15 residues. CDR3 sequence (DNA): TGTGCCAGTAGTACAACTAGCGGGAGCTACAATGAGCAGTTCTTC. It encodes CASSTTSGSYNEQFF.

This chain connects TRBV28 to TRBJ2-1; D is unclear. The length of the CDR3 is 14 residues. Trimming left V 4 bases short and J 7 bases short, with 14 bases between. Germline V gene data show CDR1 as MDHEN and CDR2 as SYDVKM. The CDR3 sequence is CASSYGSLINEQFF. In DNA, the CDR3 is TGTGCCAGCAGTTATGGTTCCCTGATTAATGAGCAGTTCTTC.

Written as DNA, the CDR3 is TGTGCCAGCAGCTTGGGTTGTCAGCCCATGAACACTGAAGCTTTCTTT. It specifies CASSLGCQPMNTEAFF. The chain has TRBV21-1 and TRBJ1-1. TRBV21-1 represents a pseudogene. The CDR3 runs to 16 residues.

In its sample, this clone was seen a few times. Within the sample, other DNA sequences also encode this same CDR3. V usage is TRBV5-1 and J usage is TRBJ2-3; 8 positions match TRBD2. CDR3 size: 15 residues. V lost 4 bases and J lost 3; bases outside the gene matches: 7. Germline V gives CDR1 SGHRS, CDR2 YFSETQ. The DNA of the CDR3 is TGCGCCAGCAGCCCAAGCGGGAGAGGAACAGATACGCAGTATTTT. It codes for CASSPSGRGTDTQYF.

The chain links TRBV5-8 to TRBJ1-2, with TRBD1 as a possible D gene (6 bases). The CDR3 has 13 residues. V was trimmed by 5 bases and J by 8 bases, leaving 16 bases between them. Germline V gives CDR1 SGHTS, CDR2 YDEGEE. CDR3: CASRPTGPGGYTF. The CDR3 DNA reads TGTGCCAGCAGACCCACAGGGCCAGGAGGCTACACCTTC.

V gene TRBV2 combines with J gene TRBJ1-1, with 8 bases identical to TRBD1. The germline V gene encodes CDR1 SNHLY and CDR2 FYNNEI. This CDR3 is built from 14 residues. The V gene end was trimmed by 6 bases and the J gene end by 3 bases; junction bases not matched to a gene: 6. The CDR3 DNA sequence: TGTGCCAGCAGCGGACAGGGTGATTACACTGAAGCTTTCTTT. Its protein is CASSGQGDYTEAFF.

This clone has only a few counts. This chain links TRBV7-8 with TRBJ2-2, with 8 nucleotides matching TRBD2. The germline gives CDR1 SGHVS, CDR2 FQNEAQ. Trimming at V came to 5 bases and at J to 4 bases, leaving 6 bases not matched to a gene. The CDR3 consists of 15 residues. CDR3 protein: CASSPALAGTGELFF. CDR3 coding DNA: TGTGCCAGCAGCCCGGCGCTAGCGGGCACCGGGGAGCTGTTTTTT.

The chain combines TRBV18 with TRBJ2-1; TRBD2 aligns across 10 bases. CDR3 size: 15 residues. V trimming: 4 bases; J trimming: 2 bases; junction bases outside the gene matches: 2. Germline V lookup: CDR1 KGHSH, CDR2 LQKENI. In DNA, the CDR3 is TGTGCCAGCTCACGAACTAGCGGGGCCTACAATGAGCAGTTCTTC. Protein sequence: CASSRTSGAYNEQFF.

The chain joins TRBV6-5 to TRBJ1-5; TRBD1 matches 7 bases. Germline trimming cut 1 base from V and 7 bases from J; bases unmatched to any gene: 4. Germline V CDR1 and CDR2: MNHEY, SVGAGI. This CDR3 spans 14 amino acids. The CDR3 is CASSYYRGEQPQHF. The CDR3 bases are TGTGCCAGCAGTTACTACAGGGGAGAGCAGCCCCAGCATTTT.

The rearrangement uses TRBV28 and TRBJ2-7; 12 positions match TRBD2. This CDR3 is built from 13 residues. With 8 bases clipped from V and 7 bases from J, the junction kept 6 bases outside the gene matches. Germline CDR1 MDHEN, CDR2 SYDVKM. The CDR3, as DNA: TGTGCCAGCCGGACTAGCGGGACTTGGGAGCAGTACTTC. As protein: CASRTSGTWEQYF.

This sequence joins TRBV5-1 and TRBJ1-1; D remains unclear. Per the germline V gene, CDR1 is SGHRS and CDR2 is YFSETQ. Between the trimmed V and J ends, which lost 0 bases and 1 base, there was a span of 7 bases. The CDR3 runs 14 residues. In DNA, the CDR3 is TGCGCCAGCAGCTTGGGGGCCCAGAACACTGAAGCTTTCTTT. Translation gives CASSLGAQNTEAFF.

This clone occurred a few times. Given a far larger clone just one base away, this is likely a sequencing read error. The same CDR3 also results from other DNA sequences found in this sample. The chain combines TRBV29-1 with TRBJ2-2; 8 bases match TRBD1. CDR1 and CDR2 (germline): SQVTM, ANQGSEA. The ends lost 4 bases at V and 7 bases at J; junction bases unmatched: 2. CDR3 length: 12 residues. CDR3 bases: TGCAGCGTTGGACAGGGGCACGGGGAGCTGTTTTTT. It is translated as CSVGQGHGELFF.

This rearrangement joins TRBV18 to TRBJ2-1; perhaps TRBD2 as D (6 bases). V was pared by 0 bases and J by 0 bases, with 21 bases between. The CDR3 covers 20 residues. Germline CDR1 is KGHSH and CDR2 is LQKENI. CDR3 coding DNA: TGTGCCAGCTCACCACCTCGTTGGGGGGAGGACCTAAGCTCCTACAATGAGCAGTTCTTC. Its protein is CASSPPRWGEDLSSYNEQFF.

V and J are TRBV7-2 and TRBJ2-7; TRBD2 agrees at 11 bases. CDR1 is SGHTA and CDR2 is FQGNSA in the germline V gene. V gave up 2 bases and J gave up 3 bases; unmatched junction bases: 9. This CDR3 region has 17 residues. The CDR3 nucleotides are TGTGCCAGCAGCTTAACAGGCTCGGGACTAGCGGACTACGAGCAGTACTTC. It yields the protein CASSLTGSGLADYEQYF.

The V gene is TRBV28, the J gene TRBJ2-1; 7 positions agree with TRBD2. The CDR3 covers 15 residues. The V segment lost 6 bases and the J segment 5 bases; nucleotides outside the gene matches: 10. Per the germline V gene, CDR1 is MDHEN and CDR2 is SYDVKM. This CDR3 reads CASRPGGLADNEQFF. CDR3 sequence (DNA): TGTGCCAGCAGACCGGGGGGTCTAGCGGACAATGAGCAGTTCTTC.

The J gene is TRBJ1-3, the V gene TRBV6-5; TRBD1 agrees at 8 bases. CDR1 is MNHEY, CDR2 SVGAGI, per germline. The CDR3 covers 14 residues. V lost 6 bases, J lost 7 bases, and 8 bases stayed unmatched. CDR3 DNA: TGTGCCAGCAGGCCGACAGGGGCCCGCAACACCATATATTTT. Amino acids: CASRPTGARNTIYF.

This clone was detected only a few times. The chain carries TRBV18 and TRBJ2-7; no clear D. The CDR3 length is 13 residues. Germline CDR1 KGHSH, CDR2 LQKENI. V lost 2 bases and J lost 2, with 7 bases in between. In nucleotides, the CDR3 is TGTGCCAGCTCACCAGACTCCGCCTACGAGCAGTACTTC. Protein product: CASSPDSAYEQYF. Variable domain in full (rest from reference TRBV18 and TRBJ2-7): NAGVMQNPRHLVRRRGQEARLRCSPMKGHSHVYWYRQLPEEGLKFMVYLQKENIIDESGMPKERFSAEFPKEGPSILRIQQVVRGDSAAYFCASSPDSAYEQYFGPGTRLTVT.

The rearrangement uses TRBV7-6 and TRBJ2-1, with D hard to call. V was shortened by 8 bases and J by 4 bases, with 12 bases between the two germline ends. The CDR3 totals 13 residues. Germline-derived CDR1 and CDR2 are SGHVS and FNYEAQ. CDR3 nucleotide sequence: TGTGCCAGCGGACGTTCGGTTTACAATGAGCAGTTCTTC. Protein: CASGRSVYNEQFF.

The rearrangement links TRBV7-2 to TRBJ1-2; 8 bases are shared with TRBD1. The V gene end was trimmed by 5 bases and the J gene end by 3 bases; junction bases not matched to a gene: 11. CDR1 is SGHTA, CDR2 FQGNSA, per germline. The CDR3 totals 16 residues. The CDR3 DNA reads as TGTGCCAGCAGCCCGTGGACAGGGACTAACGACTATGGCTACACCTTC. This gives the protein CASSPWTGTNDYGYTF. Full variable domain (missing parts from reference TRBV7-2 and TRBJ1-2): GAGVSQSPSNKVTEKGKDVELRCDPISGHTALYWYRQSLGQGLEFLIYFQGNSAPDKSGLPSDRFSAERTGGSVSTLTIQRTQQEDSAVYLCASSPWTGTNDYGYTFGSGTRLTVV.

The chain carries TRBV28 and TRBJ1-5, with D possibly being TRBD1 (5 bases). V lost 6 bases to trimming and J lost 5 bases, with 14 bases between them. Germline CDR1 reads MDHEN; CDR2 reads SYDVKM. The CDR3 loop spans 14 amino acids. The CDR3 nucleotides are TGTGCCAGCAGGAAAGGGACGGTAGATCAGCCCCAGCATTTT. It translates to CASRKGTVDQPQHF.

This clone was observed at least ten times. The rearrangement joins TRBV19 to TRBJ2-1, with D hard to call. Germline loops: CDR1 LNHDA, CDR2 SQIVND (reference sequence). V gave up 4 bases and J gave up 5 bases, with 12 bases separating them. There are 14 residues in the CDR3. In nucleotides, the CDR3 is TGTGCCAGTAGTACCAACGACCTAAACAATGAGCAGTTCTTC. Residues: CASSTNDLNNEQFF.

The chain carries TRBV13 and TRBJ2-1; TRBD2 matches at 8 bases. Germline CDR1 reads PRHDT; CDR2 reads FYEKMQ (reference sequence). The CDR3 contains 14 residues. V was clipped by 6 bases and J by 5 bases; unmatched bases: 6. The CDR3 loop is CASRSREGNNEQFF. CDR3 sequence (DNA): TGTGCCAGCAGGAGTCGGGAGGGGAACAATGAGCAGTTCTTC.